A selection of T cell receptor beta chains follows, all from one sample in a study of response to subunit inactivated influenza vaccine. MiXCR, applied by TCRdb to the RT-PCR reads, yields one record per CDR3 protein. The sample includes around 150,000 distinct CDR3 sequences, approximately 10% seen only once; the top ten take roughly 12%. This material consisted of non-naive T cells sorted from PBMCs, taken about 40 days after vaccination. These receptors all stem from a man in his fifties or sixties who received an inactivated influenza vaccine. The CDR3 runs from the conserved cysteine through the conserved F or W. Fields, in order: J gene, D gene, clone size, V gene, CDR3 protein, CDR3 DNA. The D gene is left open where the match is weak. The size entry is marked missing in some rows and otherwise reads once, few, many or a size class.

TRBJ1-1,NA,NA,TRBV12-3/TRBV12-4,CASTGENTEAFF,TGTGCCAGCACCGGTGAGAACACTGAAGCTTTCTTT
TRBJ2-7,NA,NA,TRBV20-1,CSALRPSYEQYF,TGCAGTGCTTTACGACCCTCCTACGAGCAGTACTTC
TRBJ2-7,NA,NA,TRBV7-2,CASSPRQGRAYEQYF,TGTGCCAGCAGCCCCCGCCAGGGGCGCGCCTACGAGCAGTACTTC
TRBJ2-1,NA,NA,TRBV5-1,CASSLALGNEQFF,TGCGCCAGCAGCTTGGCGCTAGGGAATGAGCAGTTCTTC
TRBJ1-1,TRBD1,many,TRBV3-1,CASSHRDRPLQAFF,TGTGCCAGCAGCCACCGGGACAGGCCACTCCAAGCTTTCTTT
TRBJ2-7,TRBD1,many,TRBV5-1,CASSFGTGYGEQYF,TGCGCCAGCAGCTTCGGGACAGGGTATGGTGAGCAGTACTTC
TRBJ2-2,NA,NA,TRBV11-2,CASSLELGSRRMEKNTGELFF,TGTGCTAGCAGCTTAGAGTTGGGCTCCCGGCGCATGGAGAAGAACACCGGGGAGCTGTTTTTT
TRBJ1-3,TRBD1,few,TRBV3-1,CASSQSPQGRQGNTIYF,TGTGCCAGCAGCCAAAGCCCACAGGGGCGCCAAGGAAACACCATATATTTT
TRBJ1-4,NA,many,TRBV7-2,CASSLGGGDEKLFF,TGTGCCAGCAGCCTGGGAGGGGGGGATGAAAAACTGTTTTTT
TRBJ2-1,TRBD2,NA,TRBV9,CASNALGRLDNEQFF,TGTGCCAGCAACGCCCTCGGGAGGTTGGACAATGAGCAGTTCTTC
TRBJ1-5,NA,few,TRBV4-2,CASSQDGQPNQPQHF,TGTGCCAGCAGCCAAGATGGGCAGCCCAATCAGCCCCAGCATTTT
TRBJ2-1,NA,few,TRBV20-1,CSARDRLGRSSYNEQFF,TGCAGTGCTAGAGATAGGCTAGGGCGGAGCTCCTACAATGAGCAGTTCTTC
TRBJ2-7,NA,few,TRBV15,CATSRATGHQLYEQYF,TGTGCCACCAGCAGAGCCACCGGACACCAATTATACGAGCAGTACTTC
TRBJ2-7,TRBD1,NA,TRBV5-1,CASSLGTGGGYEQYF,TGCGCCAGCAGCTTGGGGACAGGGGGCGGATACGAGCAGTACTTC
TRBJ2-7,TRBD1,few,TRBV23-1,CASTGQEKNYEQYF,TGCGCCAGCACAGGACAGGAGAAAAACTACGAGCAGTACTTC
TRBJ1-4,TRBD1,NA,TRBV5-6,CASSSRDRVSEKLFF,TGTGCCAGCAGCTCCAGGGACAGGGTTTCTGAAAAACTGTTTTTT
TRBJ2-7,TRBD1,many,TRBV5-1,CASSPGTETYEQYF,TGCGCCAGCAGCCCGGGGACAGAGACCTACGAGCAGTACTTC
TRBJ2-3,TRBD1,few,TRBV24-1,CATSATDRGGDTQYF,TGTGCCACCAGTGCTACGGACAGGGGAGGAGATACGCAGTATTTT
TRBJ1-3,NA,NA,TRBV6-5,CASTLGRGPGNTIYF,TGTGCCAGCACTTTAGGCAGAGGGCCTGGAAACACCATATATTTT
TRBJ2-7,TRBD1,NA,TRBV10-3,CAISWTGGENEQYF,TGTGCCATCAGCTGGACAGGGGGCGAGAACGAGCAGTACTTC
TRBJ2-2,TRBD1,many,TRBV11-2,CASSFLRTGGKSRTGELFF,TGTGCCAGCAGCTTTCTAAGGACAGGGGGCAAATCGAGGACCGGGGAGCTGTTTTTT
TRBJ1-4,TRBD1,many,TRBV4-3,CASSQEPVDRDKLFF,TGCGCCAGCAGCCAAGAACCAGTCGACAGGGATAAACTGTTTTTT
TRBJ1-1,NA,NA,TRBV6-2/TRBV6-3,CASSYPIVGGLNTEAFF,TGTGCCAGCAGTTACCCCATCGTTGGAGGCTTGAACACTGAAGCTTTCTTT
TRBJ2-3,TRBD2,NA,TRBV12-3/TRBV12-4,CASRLTSGGIPQYF,TGTGCCAGCAGGCTTACTAGCGGGGGGATACCGCAGTATTTT